The TCR beta chain under discussion was sequenced for a study of shared clonotypes between healthy human individuals. Overall study findings and caveats: Clonotype sharing levels among donors were expected to vary with sequencing depth.

With respect to this clone: Its antigen remains unknown.

This CDR3 region has 12 residues. Per germline, CDR1 SGDLS and CDR2 YYNGEE. The germline V and J ends were trimmed by 0 bases and 5 bases, with 6 bases remaining between them. Terminally differentiated effector memory CD45RA+ cells were excluded from the naive CD8 cells, which were CD45RO-negative and positively selected for CCR7. The data were produced by immunoSEQ multiplex PCR, yet TCRdb's version contains in-frame clones alone and is incomplete. The repertoire consists of hundreds of thousands of clones, with approximately 95% occurring once and the leading ten covering approximately 0.11%. The source material was naive CD8+ T cells sorted from blood. This clonotype was obtained from a woman aged 25-40 years in good health. V and J are TRBV9 and TRBJ2-7; D is unclear. CDR3 DNA: TGTGCCAGCAGCGTAGGCCTGGACGAGCAGTACTTC. Encoded protein: CASSVGLDEQYF.